The entry below describes one TCR beta chain. The source of the sample is a study of blood T cell repertoires in COVID-19. Across the whole study: PBMCs, B-cell-depleted T cells, or T cells were the source of the cDNA or gDNA that made up the material.

The CDR3 loop spans 13 amino acids. V lost 7 bases, J lost 5 bases, and 7 bases stayed unmatched. Germline V gene data show CDR1 as SGHKS and CDR2 as YYEKEE (reference sequence). Original analysis: Reference gene primers were amplified, and this amplification served to estimate nucleated cell counts. Data came from immunoSEQ multiplex PCR; TCRdb stores just in-frame clones and leaves some out. V, J and clone size are those of that table, while D and trimming were read from the DNA. Here the sample spans 200,000 to 250,000 clones, roughly nine tenths being singletons. Sequencing used peripheral blood. The origin of this receptor is a man between 18 and 29 years old with active or convalescent COVID-19. The rearrangement links TRBV5-5 to TRBJ1-1; 8 bases agree with TRBD1. CDR3 bases: TGTGCCAGCGCAGGGGGCGCGGGAACTGAAGCTTTCTTT. This codes for CASAGGAGTEAFF.